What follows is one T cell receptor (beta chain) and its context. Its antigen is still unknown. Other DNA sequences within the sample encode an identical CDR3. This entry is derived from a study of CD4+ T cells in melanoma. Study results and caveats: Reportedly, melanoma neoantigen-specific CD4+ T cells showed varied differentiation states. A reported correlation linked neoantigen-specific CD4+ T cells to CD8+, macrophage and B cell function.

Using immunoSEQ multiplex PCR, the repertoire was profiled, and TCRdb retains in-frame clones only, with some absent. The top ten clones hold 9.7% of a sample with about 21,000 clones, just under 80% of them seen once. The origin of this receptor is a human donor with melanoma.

The CDR3 coding sequence is TGTGCCTGGAGCCGGGGTAACCAGCCCCAGCATTTT. This gives the protein CAWSRGNQPQHF. The rearrangement links TRBV30 to TRBJ1-5; D is undetermined. The CDR3 spans 12 residues. The V end lost 3 bases, the J end lost 7 bases, and 10 bases lay between the germline ends. Germline CDR1 and CDR2: GTSNPN and SVGIG (reference sequence). Complete variable domain (other parts from reference TRBV30 and TRBJ1-5): SQTIHQWPATLVQPVGSPLSLECTVEGTSNPNLYWYRQAAGRGLQLLFYSVGIGQISSEVPQNLSASRPQDRQFILSSKKLLLSDSGFYLCAWSRGNQPQHFGDGTRLSIL.